These T cell receptor beta chains were read from a single sample in a study of technical replicates of blood from a handful of donors. Produced via immunoSEQ multiplex PCR; TCRdb's table is partial and in-frame only. This sample has more than 65,000 clones, with around 96% found just once. Sequenced input: T cells isolated from PBMCs. These receptors were taken from a human donor in good health. The CDR3 runs from the conserved cysteine through the conserved F or W. The D gene is left open where the match is weak. Clone size is given for some rows only: seen once, a few or many times, or a class if the clone is expanded.

D	J	size	V	DNA	CDR3
TRBD1	TRBJ2-7	NA	TRBV6-5	TGTGCCAGCAGTTCCGACAGGGGACCCTACGAGCAGTACTTC	CASSSDRGPYEQYF
NA	TRBJ2-1	NA	TRBV11-3	TGTGCCAGCAGCATCTCGGAGAATGAGCAGTTCTTC	CASSISENEQFF
NA	TRBJ2-1	NA	TRBV5-4	TGTGCCAGCAGCCTAGTAGTGAATGAGCAGTTCTTC	CASSLVVNEQFF
TRBD1	TRBJ2-3	NA	TRBV11-3	TGTGCCAGCAGCACCAGGGGGCGAATGGGCACAGATACGCAGTATTTT	CASSTRGRMGTDTQYF
TRBD2	TRBJ2-7	NA	TRBV15	TGTGCCACCAGCCAGGGGACTAGCGGAATCTACGAGCAGTACTTC	CATSQGTSGIYEQYF
NA	TRBJ2-7	NA	TRBV25-1	TGTGCCAGCAGTGTAGGTGCAGGGTCCGAGCAGTACTTC	CASSVGAGSEQYF
NA	TRBJ2-6	NA	TRBV5-1	TGCGCCAGCAGCTTGAGCGGGGCCAACGTCCTGACTTTC	CASSLSGANVLTF
NA	TRBJ1-5	NA	TRBV30	TGTGCCTGGAGTGGGGCCGTCAGCAATCAGCCCCAGCATTTT	CAWSGAVSNQPQHF
NA	TRBJ2-7	once	TRBV7-8	TGTGCCAGCAGTCTGGTCTACCCTTACTACGAGCAGTACTTC	CASSLVYPYYEQYF
NA	TRBJ2-7	NA	TRBV2	TGTGCCAGCAAGGGACTTCCTTCCTACGAGCAGTACTTC	CASKGLPSYEQYF
NA	TRBJ1-5	NA	TRBV6-1	TGTGCCAGCAGTGAAGCGCAGGGGCGGCAGCCCCAGCATTTT	CASSEAQGRQPQHF
NA	TRBJ1-5	NA	TRBV9	TGTGCCAGCAGCGTAGAGCCGTATCAGCCCCAGCATTTT	CASSVEPYQPQHF
NA	TRBJ2-3	NA	TRBV15	TGTGCCACCAGCAGAGAGGCTGAATACACAGATACGCAGTATTTT	CATSREAEYTDTQYF
TRBD2	TRBJ2-7	NA	TRBV28	TGCGGACTAGCGGCCCCCTACGAGCAGTACTTC	CGLAAPYEQYF
TRBD1	TRBJ1-1	once	TRBV7-2	TGTGCCAGCAGCTCGGGAGTGAGGGGGCAGAACACTGAAGCTTTCTTT	CASSSGVRGQNTEAFF
TRBD1	TRBJ1-1	NA	TRBV4-1	TGCGCCAGTGGGACAGGGAACACTGAAGCTTTCTTT	CASGTGNTEAFF
TRBD2	TRBJ2-3	NA	TRBV7-6	TGTGCCAGCAGCTTAGTATCGGCGGGAGAAGGCACAGATACGCAGTATTTT	CASSLVSAGEGTDTQYF
NA	TRBJ1-1	NA	TRBV5-6	TGTGCCAGCAGCTTGACAGGGAACACTGAAGCTTTCTTT	CASSLTGNTEAFF
TRBD2	TRBJ2-1	NA	TRBV4-1	TGCGCCAGCAGCCAAGGTTTTCTAGCGGGAGTGTCAAATGAGCAGTTCTTC	CASSQGFLAGVSNEQFF
TRBD1	TRBJ1-2	NA	TRBV7-9	TGTGCCAGCAGCTCCTTCCGGGACAGGGGTAACTATGGCTACACCTTC	CASSSFRDRGNYGYTF
NA	TRBJ1-1	NA	TRBV20-1	TGCAGTCTAGCACAGAACACTGAAGCTTTCTTT	CSLAQNTEAFF
NA	TRBJ1-3	NA	TRBV30	TGTGCCTGGAGTGTACAAATTTCCTCCGGAGACACCATATATTTT	CAWSVQISSGDTIYF
NA	TRBJ2-3	NA	TRBV6-7	TGTGCCAGCAGTTACCCCTTTACAGATACGCAGTATTTT	CASSYPFTDTQYF
NA	TRBJ1-2	NA	TRBV5-1	TGCGCCAGCAGCTTGGATTCGGGACAAACCTATGGCTACACCTTC	CASSLDSGQTYGYTF
TRBD1	TRBJ1-3	NA	TRBV28	TGTGCCAGCAGGACAGGGTTAGCTGGAAACACCATATATTTT	CASRTGLAGNTIYF
NA	TRBJ1-2	NA	TRBV25-1	TGTGCCAGCAGTGAATATCCAGGGTACGGCTACACCTTC	CASSEYPGYGYTF
TRBD1	TRBJ2-1	NA	TRBV27	TGTGCCAGCAGTTCACAGGGGGCGGCTTCTAATGAGCAGTTCTTC	CASSSQGAASNEQFF
TRBD2	TRBJ2-1	NA	TRBV28	TGTGCCAGCAAAAAGCGGGAGTCTTATGAGCAGTTCTTC	CASKKRESYEQFF
NA	TRBJ1-2	NA	TRBV5-6	TGTGCCAGCAGCTTGCAAAGGGGTGGTGGCTACACCTTC	CASSLQRGGGYTF
NA	TRBJ2-7	NA	TRBV10-3	TGTGCCAGCTTGGACAGCTACGAGCAGTACTTC	CASLDSYEQYF
NA	TRBJ2-7	NA	TRBV5-8	TGTGCCAGCAGCTTCAGGGTCCGGTCCCCGATCTACGAGCAGTACTTC	CASSFRVRSPIYEQYF
NA	TRBJ2-7	NA	TRBV11-3	TGTGCCAGCAGTCTTCCTCCCCAGGCCTACGAGCAGTACTTC	CASSLPPQAYEQYF
NA	TRBJ1-3	once	TRBV29-1	TGCAGCGTTGATATCGGGGGGACTGGAAACACCATATATTTT	CSVDIGGTGNTIYF
NA	TRBJ1-4	NA	TRBV4-3	TGCGCCAGCAGCCAAACAGGGAATGAAAAACTGTTTTTT	CASSQTGNEKLFF
NA	TRBJ1-1	NA	TRBV2	TGTGCCTCCAACCAGGGATACACTGAAGCTTTCTTT	CASNQGYTEAFF
TRBD2	TRBJ2-1	NA	TRBV19	TGTGCCAGTAGTATGGGGACTAGCGGATACAATGAGCAGTTCTTC	CASSMGTSGYNEQFF
NA	TRBJ2-5	NA	TRBV11-2	TGTGCCAGCAGCGTAGGGGGGGTCGAAGAGACCCAGTACTTC	CASSVGGVEETQYF
NA	TRBJ1-2	NA	TRBV5-6	TGTGCCAGCAGGGACAGCGCTCCTGGCTACACCTTC	CASRDSAPGYTF
NA	TRBJ2-1	NA	TRBV29-1	TGCAGCGTTGCATTCGAGCTTGAGCAGTTCTTC	CSVAFELEQFF
NA	TRBJ2-7	NA	TRBV30	TGTGCCTGGAGTTCGGGGTCCTACGAGCAGTACTTC	CAWSSGSYEQYF
TRBD2	TRBJ2-2	NA	TRBV5-4	TGTGCCAGCAGCTGGGACTACGGCGGGGAGCTGTTTTTT	CASSWDYGGELFF
NA	TRBJ2-7	NA	TRBV6-6	TGTGCCAGCAGTGGACAGAATTCCTACGAGCAGTACTTC	CASSGQNSYEQYF
NA	TRBJ2-1	NA	TRBV28	TGTGCCAGTAATAACTACTACAATGAGCAGTTCTTC	CASNNYYNEQFF
TRBD2	TRBJ2-1	NA	TRBV4-3	TGCGCCAGCAGCCGCCTGTCGCTAGCGGCTTACAATGAGCAGTTCTTC	CASSRLSLAAYNEQFF
TRBD1	TRBJ1-2	NA	TRBV10-3	TGTGCCATAGAAAGGGGACAGGGAGGAGGCTACACCTTC	CAIERGQGGGYTF
NA	TRBJ2-5	NA	TRBV5-4	TGTGCCAGCAGCTTACGGGGTGGGGAGACCCAGTACTTC	CASSLRGGETQYF
NA	TRBJ2-1	NA	TRBV11-2	TGTGCCAGCAGACGTACCCCCGGGACTCAGCAGTTCTTC	CASRRTPGTQQFF
NA	TRBJ2-7	NA	TRBV6-5	TGTGCCAGCAGAACTACAGGGACCTACGAGCAGTACTTC	CASRTTGTYEQYF
NA	TRBJ2-5	NA	TRBV7-7	TGTGCCAGCAGCAAAGGCAGGGTAGAGACCCAGTACTTC	CASSKGRVETQYF
TRBD2	TRBJ2-7	NA	TRBV28	TGTGCCACACTAGCGGGGGGGGTCTACGAGCAGTACTTC	CATLAGGVYEQYF
NA	TRBJ1-5	NA	TRBV10-3	TGTGCCATCAGTGAGGGGCAGGCTAGCAATCAGCCCCAGCATTTT	CAISEGQASNQPQHF
TRBD1	TRBJ1-1	NA	TRBV11-2	TGTGCCAGCAGCCCCAGGGGGCAGACTGAAGCTTTCTTT	CASSPRGQTEAFF
NA	TRBJ1-3	NA	TRBV9	TGTGCCAGCAGCGTAGATGTGTTCCTGGGAAACACCATATATTTT	CASSVDVFLGNTIYF
NA	TRBJ1-2	once	TRBV28	TGTGCCAGCATTAAGGGAGCAATCCGCCTCTATGGCTACACCTTC	CASIKGAIRLYGYTF
NA	TRBJ1-1	NA	TRBV30	TGTGCCTGCCACAAGGACGGGGAGTTGAACACTGAAGCTTTCTTT	CACHKDGELNTEAFF